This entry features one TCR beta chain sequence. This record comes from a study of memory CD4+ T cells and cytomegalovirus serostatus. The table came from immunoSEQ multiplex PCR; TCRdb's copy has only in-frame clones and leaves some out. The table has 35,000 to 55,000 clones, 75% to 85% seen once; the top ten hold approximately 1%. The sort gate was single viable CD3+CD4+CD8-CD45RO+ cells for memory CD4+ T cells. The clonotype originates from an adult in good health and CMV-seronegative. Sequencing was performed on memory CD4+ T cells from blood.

CDR3 nucleotides: TGTGCCAGCAGCGTGGCCCTTACAGGGTCGCACACCGGGGAGCTGTTTTTT. Its protein is CASSVALTGSHTGELFF. The rearrangement uses TRBV5-4 and TRBJ2-2, with D perhaps TRBD1 (6 bases). V lost 4 bases to trimming and J lost 3 bases, with 19 bases between them. Germline V gives CDR1 SGHNT, CDR2 YYREEE (reference sequence). The length of the CDR3 is 17 residues.